This T cell receptor (beta chain) was found in a study of T cell changes during pregnancy in multiple sclerosis. The CDR3 consists of 14 residues. V was pared by 1 base and J by 4 bases, with 10 bases between. Germline V CDR1 and CDR2: SEHNR, FQNEAQ (reference sequence). Sequenced by immunoSEQ multiplex PCR; TCRdb stores in-frame clones only, minus some. The profile shows around 83,000 clones, 90% to 95% of them singletons. The receptor was derived from a female donor with multiple sclerosis, enrolled in a pregnancy study. This sample comprised CD4+ T cells from peripheral blood mononuclear cells, obtained in the second trimester of pregnancy. This chain connects TRBV7-9 to TRBJ1-2, with D possibly matching TRBD1 (5 bases). The CDR3 sequence is CASSLEGFGYGYTF. The DNA of the CDR3 is TGTGCCAGCAGCTTAGAGGGGTTTGGCTATGGCTACACCTTC.